One sample yielded the 18 T cell receptor beta chains listed below, sequenced in a study of blood T cell repertoires in COVID-19. Data came from immunoSEQ multiplex PCR; TCRdb stores just in-frame clones and leaves some out. The top ten clones hold over 0.75% of a sample with about 200,000 clones, roughly 92% of them seen once. Sequencing used peripheral blood. The source is a man in his fifties or sixties with COVID-19, enrolled during active disease.

The chain has TRBV9 and TRBJ2-7, with TRBD2 identical over 9 bases. Losses at the gene ends were 4 bases for V and 6 bases for J; bases not matched to a gene: 8. The germline V gene has CDR1 SGDLS and CDR2 YYNGEE. This CDR3 has 14 residues. The DNA for the CDR3 is TGTGCCAGCAGCCCCGGGACTAGCTCGTCCGAGCAGTACTTC. Residues: CASSPGTSSSEQYF.

This clone was found once. The chain uses TRBV28 and TRBJ1-5; a possible D gene is TRBD1 (5 bases). Germline V lookup: CDR1 MDHEN, CDR2 SYDVKM. The length of the CDR3 is 17 residues. V dropped 1 base and J dropped 0 bases, with 13 bases sitting between them. CDR3 in DNA: TGTGCCAGCAGTTTATCGTATGGGGGGTATAGCAATCAGCCCCAGCATTTT. Residues: CASSLSYGGYSNQPQHF.

The rearrangement joins TRBV5-1 to TRBJ1-2; D remains unclear. Trimming cost V 1 base and J 3 bases, with 4 bases left between them. CDR1 and CDR2 from the germline V gene are SGHRS and YFSETQ. The CDR3 length is 12 residues. This chain's CDR3 is CASSLSYYGYTF. The CDR3 DNA sequence: TGCGCCAGCAGCTTGTCTTACTATGGCTACACCTTC.

V and J are TRBV5-6 and TRBJ1-5, with D maybe TRBD1 (5 bases). The V end was cut by 4 bases, the J end by 3 bases, with 17 bases between. In germline, CDR1 is SGHDT, CDR2 YYEEEE. The CDR3 is 16 amino acids. CDR3 loop: CASSPWGERTNQPQHF. The CDR3 nucleotides read TGTGCCAGCAGCCCCTGGGGGGAAAGGACCAATCAGCCCCAGCATTTT. Filled out from reference TRBV5-6 and TRBJ1-5, the complete variable domain reads DAGVTQSPTHLIKTRGQQVTLRCSPKSGHDTVSWYQQALGQGPQFIFQYYEEEERQRGNFPDRFSGHQFPNYSSELNVNALLLGDSALYLCASSPWGERTNQPQHFGDGTRLSIL.

This rearrangement joins TRBV18 to TRBJ2-5, with 7 bases lining up with TRBD2. The CDR3 totals 15 residues. Germline CDR1 reads KGHSH; CDR2 reads LQKENI. With 3 bases clipped from V and 4 bases from J, the junction kept 8 bases outside the gene matches. The CDR3 sequence is CASSPPLREGETQYF. Here the CDR3 DNA reads TGTGCCAGCTCACCCCCACTAAGGGAGGGAGAGACCCAGTACTTC.

J is TRBJ2-7 and V is TRBV7-9; 9 positions agree with TRBD2. Unmatched junction bases numbered 7, after V lost 5 bases and J lost 5 bases. The CDR3 contains 14 residues. The germline V gene encodes CDR1 SEHNR and CDR2 FQNEAQ (reference sequence). CDR3 sequence reads: CASSPGLALHEQYF. CDR3 in DNA: TGTGCCAGCAGCCCGGGACTAGCTCTACACGAGCAGTACTTC.

The chain is built from TRBV27 and TRBJ2-7, with 7 bases identical to TRBD2. Germline values: CDR1 MNHEY, CDR2 SMNVEV (reference sequence). With V trimmed by 1 base and J by 3 bases, 9 bases remained unmatched. The length of the CDR3 is 16 residues. In DNA, the CDR3 is TGTGCCAGCAGTTTATTGGGGGGGGACCGCATCTACGAGCAGTACTTC. This codes for CASSLLGGDRIYEQYF.

This chain links TRBV29-1 with TRBJ1-2; TRBD1 matches at 7 bases. There are 11 residues in the CDR3. Germline CDR1 reads SQVTM; CDR2 reads ANQGSEA. Here the CDR3 DNA reads TGCACCGGAGGGGGCTCGAATGGCTACACCTTC. It specifies CTGGGSNGYTF.

The gene calls are TRBV5-4 and TRBJ1-2, with 7 bases lining up with TRBD1. Germline trimming cut 3 bases from V and 0 bases from J; bases unmatched to any gene: 8. CDR3 length equals 16 residues. Germline lookup yields CDR1 SGHNT and CDR2 YYREEE (reference sequence). CDR3 sequence (DNA): TGTGCCAGCAGCTCTCCTACAGGGGATTCTAACTATGGCTACACCTTC. This translates into CASSSPTGDSNYGYTF.

The chain uses TRBV5-1 and TRBJ1-5; D might be TRBD1 (6 bases). Germline V gives CDR1 SGHRS, CDR2 YFSETQ. This CDR3 region has 15 residues. With 3 bases removed from V and 7 bases from J, the gap between germline ends came to 17 bases. The CDR3 sequence is CASSYDGGQGQPQHF. CDR3 nucleotide sequence: TGCGCCAGCAGCTACGACGGGGGGCAAGGACAGCCCCAGCATTTT.

V gene TRBV7-2 combines with J gene TRBJ1-5; D is uncertain. The CDR3 runs to 15 residues. Germline V CDR1 and CDR2: SGHTA, FQGNSA. V was pared by 4 bases and J by 3 bases, with 13 bases between. The CDR3 spells CASSSTWEPNQPQHF. DNA for the CDR3: TGTGCCAGCAGCTCCACATGGGAGCCCAATCAGCCCCAGCATTTT.

This chain connects TRBV10-1 to TRBJ2-2; D not resolved. Per germline, CDR1 WNHNN and CDR2 SYGVQD (reference sequence). Trimming removed 2 bases at V and 1 base at J, with 5 bases between. This CDR3 region has 14 residues. This CDR3 reads CASSETGNTGELFF. DNA of the CDR3: TGCGCCAGCAGTGAGACGGGGAACACCGGGGAGCTGTTTTTT.

This clone showed up just a few times. J is TRBJ1-6 and V is TRBV5-4, with 7 bases matching TRBD1. Unmatched junction bases numbered 11, after V lost 0 bases and J lost 5 bases. The length of the CDR3 is 18 residues. Per the germline V gene, CDR1 is SGHNT and CDR2 is YYREEE (reference sequence). As DNA, the CDR3 is TGTGCCAGCAGCTTGGCCGATGGAGGGGGCGGTAATAATTCACCCCTCCACTTT. Residues: CASSLADGGGGNNSPLHF. Combining the CDR3 with reference TRBV5-4 and TRBJ1-6 gives the whole variable domain ETGVTQSPTHLIKTRGQQVTLRCSSQSGHNTVSWYQQALGQGPQFIFQYYREEENGRGNFPPRFSGLQFPNYSSELNVNALELDDSALYLCASSLADGGGGNNSPLHFGNGTRLTVT.

The chain has TRBV6-9 and TRBJ1-5; the D gene is possibly TRBD1 (5 bases). Trimming pared 3 bases from V and 2 bases from J, leaving 11 bases between. Germline assignment: CDR1 MNHGY and CDR2 SVAAGI. The length of the CDR3 is 15 residues. The CDR3 region is CASSYWGQGNQPQHF. The DNA of the CDR3 is TGTGCCAGCAGTTACTGGGGCCAGGGCAATCAGCCCCAGCATTTT.

This clone appeared once. The chain joins TRBV3-1 (or the pseudogene TRBV3-2) to TRBJ1-1; perhaps TRBD1 as D (5 bases). Germline CDR1 and CDR2: LGHDT and YNNKEL (reference sequence). The CDR3 has 13 amino acids. Trimming took off 4 bases at V and 7 bases at J, with 13 bases between the two ends. DNA of the CDR3: TGTGCCAGCAGCCCCGGTGGGGGGTATGAAGCTTTCTTT. It is translated as CASSPGGGYEAFF.

The rearrangement joins TRBV6-6 to TRBJ1-3; D ambiguous. The V end lost 7 bases, the J end lost 0 bases, and 16 bases lay between the germline ends. Germline lookup yields CDR1 MNHNY and CDR2 SVGAGI (reference sequence). This CDR3 spans 16 amino acids. CDR3 in DNA: TGTGCCAGCACCGGTGGAGGGCAGAGCTCTGGAAACACCATATATTTT. Its translation: CASTGGGQSSGNTIYF.

The chain recombines TRBV10-1 with TRBJ1-1, with TRBD1 identical over 7 bases. Germline V CDR1 and CDR2: WNHNN, SYGVQD (reference sequence). Unmatched junction bases numbered 14, after V lost 6 bases and J lost 1 base. The CDR3 extends over 17 amino acids. Written as DNA, the CDR3 is TGCGCCAGCAGAGGGAAAAGACAGGGAAGATGGAACACTGAAGCTTTCTTT. Protein: CASRGKRQGRWNTEAFF.

This clone has just one count. V usage is TRBV18 and J usage is TRBJ2-7; weak D call: TRBD1 (5 bases). Germline-derived CDR1 and CDR2 are KGHSH and LQKENI. This CDR3 contains 14 residues. V was trimmed by 3 bases and J by 2 bases, leaving 11 bases between them. The DNA for the CDR3 is TGTGCCAGCTCACCCTCAGGGCTCCCCTACGAGCAGTACTTC. As protein: CASSPSGLPYEQYF.